This passage covers 9 T cell receptor beta chains from one sample sequenced in a study of T cells in Graves' hyperthyroidism and ophthalmopathy. Amplified TCR beta CDR3 regions derived from RNA transcripts. Primed by the HTBI set, a first-round RT-PCR was run on the TCR CDR3. TCRdb re-derived calls from the multiplex PCR reads in MiXCR, one entry per CDR3 protein. Of roughly 420,000 distinct CDR3 sequences in the sample, 15% to 19% were seen once. The sequencing sample was made of blood. The origin of the receptors is a woman aged 18-29 years with Graves' hyperthyroidism.

This clonotype was detected many times. The chain couples TRBV5-1 to TRBJ2-7, with TRBD1 matching 7 bases. The germline gives CDR1 SGHRS, CDR2 YFSETQ. CDR3 size: 14 residues. After removal of 4 bases from V and 2 bases from J, the junction contained 6 bases not matched to a gene. The CDR3 reads CASSPRQGTYEQYF. The CDR3 region has the DNA TGCGCCAGCAGCCCCCGACAGGGTACCTACGAGCAGTACTTC.

This clonotype was recorded at least ten times. The V call is TRBV6-2 or TRBV6-3, the J call TRBJ2-1; 7 bases line up with TRBD1. J was trimmed by 0 bases and V by 1 base; bases with no gene match: 0. Germline-derived CDR1 and CDR2 are MNHEY and SVGEGT. This CDR3 has 15 amino acids. CDR3 amino acids: CASSYWDSSYNEQFF. In DNA, the CDR3 is TGTGCCAGCAGTTACTGGGACAGCTCCTACAATGAGCAGTTCTTC.

This clonotype turned up a few times. Given a much more abundant clone one base away, this may be a read error. V is TRBV7-9 and J is TRBJ1-5; 8 positions agree with TRBD1. Per germline, CDR1 SEHNR and CDR2 FQNEAQ (reference sequence). CDR3 size: 14 residues. Losses at the gene ends were 5 bases for V and 2 bases for J; bases not matched to a gene: 2. This CDR3 is CASSMDRGNQPQHF. CDR3 in DNA: TGTGCCAGCAGCATGGACAGGGGCAATCAGCCCCAGCATTTT.

A remark on this clonotype: One base away lies a much larger clone, so this may be a sequencing read error. CDR3 amino acids: CASTVTGGWVEAFF. The CDR3 DNA sequence: TGTGCCAGCACAGTGACAGGGGGATGGGTTGAAGCTTTCTTT. J is TRBJ1-1 and V is TRBV12-3 or TRBV12-4; 9 bases align to TRBD1. Trimming at V came to 7 bases and at J to 7 bases, leaving 10 bases not matched to a gene. The CDR3 is made up of 14 amino acids.

This clonotype was found a few times. The CDR3 loop reads CASSPRASRLTIYF. In DNA form, the CDR3 reads TGTGCCAGCAGCCCACGGGCCTCCAGACTCACCATATATTTT. The chain is built from TRBV9 and TRBJ1-3; D gene ambiguous. There are 14 residues in the CDR3. Germline V lookup: CDR1 SGDLS, CDR2 YYNGEE. Trimming cost V 4 bases and J 9 bases, with 17 bases left between them.

Ten or more counts support this clonotype. The gene calls are TRBV6-2 or TRBV6-3 and TRBJ1-1; no firm D call. The V end was cut by 2 bases, the J end by 1 base, with 11 bases between. Germline CDR1 MNHEY, CDR2 SVGEGT. The CDR3 consists of 15 residues. CDR3 sequence reads: CASSYRKGKNTEAFF. DNA for the CDR3: TGTGCCAGCAGTTACCGCAAAGGGAAGAACACTGAAGCTTTCTTT.

This clonotype was counted at least ten times. In nucleotides, the CDR3 is TGTGCCAGCACCTCCCGCGGCTCTAACTATGGCTACACCTTC. Protein sequence: CASTSRGSNYGYTF. The chain is built from TRBV2 and TRBJ1-2; no clear D gene. CDR3 size: 14 residues. Germline CDR1 is SNHLY and CDR2 is FYNNEI. The V gene lost 7 bases and the J gene lost 0 bases, with 12 bases spanning the gap.

The chain recombines TRBV9 with TRBJ2-3; 8 bases line up with TRBD2. The trim removed 3 bases at V and 3 bases at J, leaving 15 bases unmatched. The CDR3 spans 18 residues. In germline, CDR1 is SGDLS, CDR2 YYNGEE. The chain's CDR3 is CASSDRGGQVGRTDTQYF. The DNA of the CDR3 is TGTGCCAGCAGCGATCGGGGGGGCCAAGTCGGGCGTACAGATACGCAGTATTTT.

This clonotype appeared many times. The chain links TRBV7-2 to TRBJ2-3; D remains unclear. Germline V gene data show CDR1 as SGHTA and CDR2 as FQGNSA. V was trimmed by 2 bases and J by 6 bases, leaving 9 bases between them. This CDR3 is 13 amino acids long. The DNA for the CDR3 is TGTGCCAGCAGCTTAACTCGTTTGGATACGCAGTATTTT. It specifies CASSLTRLDTQYF.